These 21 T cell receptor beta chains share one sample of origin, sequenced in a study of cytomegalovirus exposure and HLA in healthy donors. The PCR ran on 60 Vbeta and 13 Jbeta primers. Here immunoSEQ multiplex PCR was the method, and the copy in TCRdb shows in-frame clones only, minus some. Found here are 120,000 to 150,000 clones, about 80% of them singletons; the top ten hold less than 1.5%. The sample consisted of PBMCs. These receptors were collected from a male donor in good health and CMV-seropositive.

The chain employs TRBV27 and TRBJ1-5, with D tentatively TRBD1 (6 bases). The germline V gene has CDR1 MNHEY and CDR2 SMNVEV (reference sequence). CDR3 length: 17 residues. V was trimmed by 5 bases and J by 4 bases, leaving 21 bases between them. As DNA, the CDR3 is TGTGCCAGCAGTCCATTATTAACTACAGGGCCGAATCAGCCCCAGCATTTT. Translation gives CASSPLLTTGPNQPQHF.

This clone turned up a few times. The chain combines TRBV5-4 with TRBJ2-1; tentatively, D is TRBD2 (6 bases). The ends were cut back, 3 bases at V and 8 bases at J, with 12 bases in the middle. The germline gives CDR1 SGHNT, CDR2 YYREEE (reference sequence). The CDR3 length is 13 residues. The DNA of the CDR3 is TGTGCCAGCAGCTCTCCGATAGCGGATGAGCAGTTCTTC. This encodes CASSSPIADEQFF.

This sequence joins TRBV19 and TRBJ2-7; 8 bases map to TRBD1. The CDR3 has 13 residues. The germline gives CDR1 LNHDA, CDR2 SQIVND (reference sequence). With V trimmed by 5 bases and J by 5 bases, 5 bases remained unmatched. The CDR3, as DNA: TGTGCCAGTAGTTCAGGACAGGGAAACGAGCAGTACTTC. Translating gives CASSSGQGNEQYF.

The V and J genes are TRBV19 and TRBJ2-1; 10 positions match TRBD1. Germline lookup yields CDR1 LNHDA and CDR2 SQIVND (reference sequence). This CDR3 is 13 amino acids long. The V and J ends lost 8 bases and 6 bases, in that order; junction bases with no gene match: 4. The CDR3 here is CASRTGGGNEQFF. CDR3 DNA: TGTGCCAGTCGGACAGGGGGTGGCAATGAGCAGTTCTTC. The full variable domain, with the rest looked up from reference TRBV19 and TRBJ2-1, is DGGITQSPKYLFRKEGQNVTLSCEQNLNHDAMYWYRQDPGQGLRLIYYSQIVNDFQKGDIAEGYSVSREKKESFPLTVTSAQKNPTAFYLCASRTGGGNEQFFGPGTRLTVL.

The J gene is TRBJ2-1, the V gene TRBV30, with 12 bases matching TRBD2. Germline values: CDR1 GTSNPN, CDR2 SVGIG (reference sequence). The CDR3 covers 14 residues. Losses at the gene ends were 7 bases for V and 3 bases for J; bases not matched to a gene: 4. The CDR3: CAYRLAGDYNEQFF. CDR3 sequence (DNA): TGTGCCTACAGACTAGCGGGAGACTACAATGAGCAGTTCTTC.

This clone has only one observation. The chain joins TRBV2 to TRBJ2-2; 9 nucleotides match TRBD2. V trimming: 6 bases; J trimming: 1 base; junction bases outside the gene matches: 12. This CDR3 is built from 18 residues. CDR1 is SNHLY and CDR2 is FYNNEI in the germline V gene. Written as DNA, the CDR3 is TGTGCCAGCAGGAGGACTAGCGTCCTATCCGGGAACACCGGGGAGCTGTTTTTT. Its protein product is CASRRTSVLSGNTGELFF.

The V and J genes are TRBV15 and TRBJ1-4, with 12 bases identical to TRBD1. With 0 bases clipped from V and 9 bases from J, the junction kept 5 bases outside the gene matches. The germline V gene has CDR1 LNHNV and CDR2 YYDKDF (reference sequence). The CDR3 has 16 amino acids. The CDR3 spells CATSRDVGTGGKKLFF. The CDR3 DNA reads TGTGCCACCAGCAGAGATGTAGGGACAGGGGGCAAAAAACTGTTTTTT.

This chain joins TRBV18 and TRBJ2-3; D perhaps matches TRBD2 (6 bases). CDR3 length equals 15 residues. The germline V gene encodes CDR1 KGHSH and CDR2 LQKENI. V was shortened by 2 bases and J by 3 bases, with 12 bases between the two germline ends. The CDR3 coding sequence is TGTGCCAGCTCACCATACGGGACTCAAACAGATACGCAGTATTTT. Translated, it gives CASSPYGTQTDTQYF.

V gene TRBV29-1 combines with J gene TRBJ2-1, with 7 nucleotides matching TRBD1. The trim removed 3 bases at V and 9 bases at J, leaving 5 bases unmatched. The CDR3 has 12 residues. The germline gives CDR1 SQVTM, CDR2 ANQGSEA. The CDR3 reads CSVDTGVSEQFF. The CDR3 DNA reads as TGCAGCGTTGACACAGGGGTCAGTGAGCAGTTCTTC.

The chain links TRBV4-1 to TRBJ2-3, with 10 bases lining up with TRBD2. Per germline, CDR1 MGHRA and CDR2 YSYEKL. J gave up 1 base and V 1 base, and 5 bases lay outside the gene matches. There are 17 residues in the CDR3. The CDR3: CASSQGWLAGGTDTQYF. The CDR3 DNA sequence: TGCGCCAGCAGCCAAGGGTGGCTAGCGGGGGGCACAGATACGCAGTATTTT.

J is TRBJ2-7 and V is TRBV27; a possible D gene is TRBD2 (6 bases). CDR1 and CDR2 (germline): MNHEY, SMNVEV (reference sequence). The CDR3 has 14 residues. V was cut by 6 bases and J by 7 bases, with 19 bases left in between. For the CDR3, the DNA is TGTGCCAGCAGGGTGGAGGGCAGGGCGGGTGAGCAGTACTTC. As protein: CASRVEGRAGEQYF.

CDR3 DNA: TGTGCCAGCAGATTATCCGGGACAGGGGATCACATTCAGTACTTC. The encoded protein is CASRLSGTGDHIQYF. The gene calls are TRBV6-1 and TRBJ2-4, with TRBD1 matching 10 bases. This CDR3 has 15 residues. Germline V gene sequence: CDR1 MNHNS, CDR2 SASEGT. Trimming removed 6 bases from V and 8 bases from J; junction bases left unmatched: 10.

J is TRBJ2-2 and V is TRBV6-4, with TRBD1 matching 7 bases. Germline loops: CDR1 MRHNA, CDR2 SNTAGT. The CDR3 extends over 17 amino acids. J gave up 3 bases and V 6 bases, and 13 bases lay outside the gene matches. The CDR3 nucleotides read TGTGCCAGCAGAGAGAGCTCAGAGGGGGCTGACACCGGGGAGCTGTTTTTT. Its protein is CASRESSEGADTGELFF.

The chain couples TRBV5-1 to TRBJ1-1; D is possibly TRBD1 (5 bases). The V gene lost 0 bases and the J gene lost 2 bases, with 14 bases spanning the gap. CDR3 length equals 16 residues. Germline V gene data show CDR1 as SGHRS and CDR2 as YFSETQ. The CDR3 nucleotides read TGCGCCAGCAGCTTGGTAATGGGCAGGGTCAACACTGAAGCTTTCTTT. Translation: CASSLVMGRVNTEAFF.

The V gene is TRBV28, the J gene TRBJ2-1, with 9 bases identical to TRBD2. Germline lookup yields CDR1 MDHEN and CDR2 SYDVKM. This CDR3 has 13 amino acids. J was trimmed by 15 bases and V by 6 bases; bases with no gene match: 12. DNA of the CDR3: TGTGCCAGCAGCCCTAGGGTAGCGGGAGCGGTGTTCTTC. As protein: CASSPRVAGAVFF.

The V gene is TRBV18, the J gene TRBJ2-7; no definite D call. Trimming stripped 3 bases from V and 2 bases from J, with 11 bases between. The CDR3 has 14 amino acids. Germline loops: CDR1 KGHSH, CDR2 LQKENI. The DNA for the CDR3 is TGTGCCAGCTCACCGGTCCCGGGTACCTACGAGCAGTACTTC. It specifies CASSPVPGTYEQYF.

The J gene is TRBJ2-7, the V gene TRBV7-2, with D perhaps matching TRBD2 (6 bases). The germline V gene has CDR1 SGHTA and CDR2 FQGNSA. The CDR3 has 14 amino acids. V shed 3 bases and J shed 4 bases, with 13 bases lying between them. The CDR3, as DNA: TGTGCCAGCAGCTTTTCGGGGGAGTCATACGAGCAGTACTTC. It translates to CASSFSGESYEQYF.

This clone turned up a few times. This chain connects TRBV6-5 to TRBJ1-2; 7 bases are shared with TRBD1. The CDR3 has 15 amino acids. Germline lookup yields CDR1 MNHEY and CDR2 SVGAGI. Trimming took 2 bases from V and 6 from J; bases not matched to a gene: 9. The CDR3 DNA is TGTGCCAGCAGTTACCGAAGACAGGGCTCGGATGGCTACACCTTC. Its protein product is CASSYRRQGSDGYTF.

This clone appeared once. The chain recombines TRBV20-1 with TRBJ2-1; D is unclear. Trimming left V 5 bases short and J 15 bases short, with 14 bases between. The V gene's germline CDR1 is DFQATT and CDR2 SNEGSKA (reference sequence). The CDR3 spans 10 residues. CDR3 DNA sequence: TGCAGTGCTTTGCGTGAGGATCGGTTCTTC. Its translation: CSALREDRFF.

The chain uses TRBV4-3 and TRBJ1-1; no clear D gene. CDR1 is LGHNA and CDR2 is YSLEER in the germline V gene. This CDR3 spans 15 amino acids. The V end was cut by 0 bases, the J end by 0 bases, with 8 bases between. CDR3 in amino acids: CASSQDSRLNTEAFF. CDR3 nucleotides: TGCGCCAGCAGCCAAGATTCACGGTTGAACACTGAAGCTTTCTTT.

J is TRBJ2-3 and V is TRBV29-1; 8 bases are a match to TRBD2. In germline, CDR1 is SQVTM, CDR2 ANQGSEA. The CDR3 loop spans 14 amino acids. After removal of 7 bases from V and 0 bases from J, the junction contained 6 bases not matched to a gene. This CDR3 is CSGGGGTSTDTQYF. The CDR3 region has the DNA TGCAGCGGGGGCGGGGGGACAAGCACAGATACGCAGTATTTT.